Listed here is a single TCR beta chain. Its antigen specificity is not known. No base-level quality is on record; no much larger clone is a single base apart. These data are taken from a study of tumor and adjacent non-tumor tissue in lung cancer (dated by TCRdb to 2017 to 2018). In terms of the full investigation: By cancer type, the cohort comprised eleven to twelve adenocarcinoma patients, a couple of squamous cell carcinoma patients and 1 small cell lung cancer patient. Ages among the approximately 15 patients ranged from roughly 31 to 85 years, there were ten or so men and 5 women, and disease was at TNM stage I to III. In total, sequencing yielded 125,075,908 productive TCRbeta reads, which works out to an average of roughly 4.2 million reads per sample. The study compared bulk TCRbeta repertoires from lung tumor tissue and matched distant non-tumor lung tissue of over 13 lung cancer patients. TCRbeta CDR3 sequencing was performed on roughly 27 paired specimens, with one tumor sample and one normal lung sample collected per patient.

The paper as a whole reports these results and caveats: Only around 14 patients were in the cohort, and the authors stated that larger samples and more detailed clinical data are needed. Peripheral blood was not sequenced, so blood TCRbeta repertoires in these lung cancer patients were not examined. Tumor tissue showed significantly higher TCR diversity (inverse Simpson) than normal lung tissue, at around 460 vs 160 (P = 0.0075, Mann-Whitney U test). In normal lung, the top 100 clones accounted for a significantly larger cumulative share of the repertoire than in tumor tissue. The sequencing platform is not named in the methods, and unique molecular identifiers are not mentioned. Significantly higher TCR diversity was found in younger patients, and higher tumor TCR diversity was associated with shorter overall and disease-free survival.

Bulk unsorted tissue served as the source for RNA extraction, and RNA quality was assessed using a NanoDrop ND-1000 and an Agilent 2100. The donors were newly diagnosed lung cancer patients admitted for thoracic surgery in China from August to November 2014 who had not received prior chemotherapy. Patients who had received previous radiotherapy or chemotherapy, or who had another concurrent cancer, were excluded from the study. Pieces of surgical tissue measuring roughly 1-2.3 cm3 were kept in RNAlater solution and stored at -80 degrees C until use. The CDR3 covers 16 residues, taking in both the cysteine and the phenylalanine. Only CDR3 DNA is held: 48 bases, read in frame from base 1. V is clipped by 7 bases and J by 4 bases, and the sequence between their germline boundaries is 22 bases long. The germline V gene supplies CDR1 SGHNT and CDR2 YENEEA. Library preparation employed multiplex PCR. Instrument used: Illumina HiSeq 2500. TCRbeta libraries were constructed through three rounds of nested PCR with primers (Table S4) according to protocols modified from ARM-PCR. Before sequencing, PCR products in the 200-500 bp range were cut out of the gel and cleaned up using the QIAquick gel extraction kit. On the study's bioinformatics: Trimmomatic was used to clean the reads, FLASH merged the cleaned reads into complete CDR3 sequences, and MiTCR assigned the sequences to V(D)J germline segments. Clonal diversity was calculated as the inverse Simpson's index using VDJtools. In-frame sequences without a premature stop codon were defined as productive reads. The public reads were run again by TCRdb, first through fastp at Q25 and then through MiXCR, and only productive beta chains were kept. Every entry covers one CDR3 protein and lists the most common genes and DNA from its rows. These V and J calls derive from TCRdb rather than the authors' analysis. The sample table shows about 85,000 distinct CDR3 sequences, and approximately 57% are seen once. Jointly, the top ten make up roughly 14% of the sample.

This sequence uses TRBV11-3 and TRBJ2-5; a tentative D call is TRBD1 (5 bases match). Sequencing input: lung tumor tissue. This TCR derives from a man between 65 and 85 years old with non-small cell lung cancer. The nucleotides are TGTGCCAGCAAACAGCTTACGTGGGGCAGCATAGAGACCCAGTACTTC. Its protein is CASKQLTWGSIETQYF.